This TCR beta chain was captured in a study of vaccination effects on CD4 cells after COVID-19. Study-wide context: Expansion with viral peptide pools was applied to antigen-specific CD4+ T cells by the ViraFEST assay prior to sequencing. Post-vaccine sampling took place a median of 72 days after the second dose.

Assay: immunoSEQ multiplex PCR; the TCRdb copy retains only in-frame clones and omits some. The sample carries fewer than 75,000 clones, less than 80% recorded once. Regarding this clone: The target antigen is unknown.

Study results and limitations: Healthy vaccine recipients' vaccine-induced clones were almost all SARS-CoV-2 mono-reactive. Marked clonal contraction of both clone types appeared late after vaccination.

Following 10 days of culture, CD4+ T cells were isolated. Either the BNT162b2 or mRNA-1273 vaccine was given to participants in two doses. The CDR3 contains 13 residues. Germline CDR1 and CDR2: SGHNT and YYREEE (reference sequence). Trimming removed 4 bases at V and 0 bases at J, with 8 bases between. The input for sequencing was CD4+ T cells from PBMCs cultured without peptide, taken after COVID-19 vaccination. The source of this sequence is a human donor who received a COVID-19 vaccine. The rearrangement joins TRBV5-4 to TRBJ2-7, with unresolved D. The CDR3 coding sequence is TGTGCCAGCAGCCGAGGTAGCTCCTACGAGCAGTACTTC. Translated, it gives CASSRGSSYEQYF.